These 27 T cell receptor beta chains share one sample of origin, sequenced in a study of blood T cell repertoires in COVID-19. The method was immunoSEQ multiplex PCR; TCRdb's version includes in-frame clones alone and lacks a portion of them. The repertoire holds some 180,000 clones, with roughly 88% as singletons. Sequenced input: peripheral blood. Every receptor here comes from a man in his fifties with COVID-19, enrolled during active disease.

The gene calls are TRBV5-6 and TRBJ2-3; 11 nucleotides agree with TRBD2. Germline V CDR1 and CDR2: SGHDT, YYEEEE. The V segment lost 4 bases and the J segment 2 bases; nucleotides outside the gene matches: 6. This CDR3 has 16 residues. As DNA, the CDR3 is TGTGCCAGCAGCAATATACTAGCGGGAGTCACAGATACGCAGTATTTT. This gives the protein CASSNILAGVTDTQYF.

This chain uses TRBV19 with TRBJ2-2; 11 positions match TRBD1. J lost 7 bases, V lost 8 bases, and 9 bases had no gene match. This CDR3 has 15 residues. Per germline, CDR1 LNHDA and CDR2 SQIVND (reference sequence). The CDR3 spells CASSGQGAHHGELFF. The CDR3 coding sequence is TGTGCCAGTTCTGGACAGGGGGCGCATCACGGGGAGCTGTTTTTT.

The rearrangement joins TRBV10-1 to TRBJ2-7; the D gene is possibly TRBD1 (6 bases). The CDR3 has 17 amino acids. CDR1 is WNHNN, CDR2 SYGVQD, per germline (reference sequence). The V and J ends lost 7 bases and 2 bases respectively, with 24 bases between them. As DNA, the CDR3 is TGCGCCAGCACTGACCCCCAGCCTCTCACAGGGCCCTACGAGCAGTACTTC. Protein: CASTDPQPLTGPYEQYF.

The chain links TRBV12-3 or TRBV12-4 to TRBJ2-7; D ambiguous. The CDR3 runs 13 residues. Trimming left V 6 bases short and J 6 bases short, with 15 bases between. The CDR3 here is CASSSFESGEQYF. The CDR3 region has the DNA TGTGCCAGCAGCTCCTTTGAATCCGGCGAGCAGTACTTC.

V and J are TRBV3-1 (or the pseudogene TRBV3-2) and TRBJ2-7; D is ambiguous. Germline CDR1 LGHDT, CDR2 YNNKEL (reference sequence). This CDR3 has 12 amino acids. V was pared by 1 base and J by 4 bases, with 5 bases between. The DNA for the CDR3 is TGTGCCAGCAGCCAAGGAGTTTACGAGCAGTACTTC. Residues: CASSQGVYEQYF.

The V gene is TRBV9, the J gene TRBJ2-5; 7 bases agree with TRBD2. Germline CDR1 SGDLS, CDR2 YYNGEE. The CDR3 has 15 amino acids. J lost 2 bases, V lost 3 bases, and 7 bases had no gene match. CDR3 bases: TGTGCCAGCAGCGCCAGACTAGCCCAACAAGAGACCCAGTACTTC. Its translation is CASSARLAQQETQYF.

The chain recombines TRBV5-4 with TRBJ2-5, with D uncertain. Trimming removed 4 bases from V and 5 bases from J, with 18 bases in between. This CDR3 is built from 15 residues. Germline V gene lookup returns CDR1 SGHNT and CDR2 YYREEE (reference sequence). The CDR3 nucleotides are TGTGCCAGCAGCCCCTCATCGGTGGTCAGGGAGACCCAGTACTTC. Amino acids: CASSPSSVVRETQYF.

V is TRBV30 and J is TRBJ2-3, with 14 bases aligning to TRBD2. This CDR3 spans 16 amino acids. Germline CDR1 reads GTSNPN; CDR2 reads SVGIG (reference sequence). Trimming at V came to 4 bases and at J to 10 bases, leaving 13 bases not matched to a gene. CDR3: CAWTYLPGLAGAPQYF. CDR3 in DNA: TGTGCCTGGACCTACCTACCGGGACTAGCGGGAGCTCCGCAGTATTTT.

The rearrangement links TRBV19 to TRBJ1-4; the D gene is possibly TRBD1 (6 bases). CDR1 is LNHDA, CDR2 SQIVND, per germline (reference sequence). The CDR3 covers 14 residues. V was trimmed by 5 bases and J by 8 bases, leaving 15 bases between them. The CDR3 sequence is CASSPERGTEKLFF. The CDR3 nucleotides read TGTGCCAGTAGTCCCGAGAGGGGGACAGAAAAACTGTTTTTT. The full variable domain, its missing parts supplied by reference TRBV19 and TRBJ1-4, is DGGITQSPKYLFRKEGQNVTLSCEQNLNHDAMYWYRQDPGQGLRLIYYSQIVNDFQKGDIAEGYSVSREKKESFPLTVTSAQKNPTAFYLCASSPERGTEKLFFGSGTQLSVL.

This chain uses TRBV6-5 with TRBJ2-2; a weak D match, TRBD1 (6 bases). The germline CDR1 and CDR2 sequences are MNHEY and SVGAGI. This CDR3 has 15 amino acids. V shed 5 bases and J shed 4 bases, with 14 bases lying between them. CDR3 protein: CASSQQGPSTGELFF. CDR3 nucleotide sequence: TGTGCCAGCAGTCAACAGGGTCCGAGCACCGGGGAGCTGTTTTTT.

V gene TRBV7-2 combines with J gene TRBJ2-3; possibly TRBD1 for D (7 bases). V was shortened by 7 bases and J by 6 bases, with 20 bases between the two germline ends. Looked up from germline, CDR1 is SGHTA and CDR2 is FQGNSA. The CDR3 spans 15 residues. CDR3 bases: TGTGCCAGCAAACTAGGGGCAGGGGGGTATGATACGCAGTATTTT. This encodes CASKLGAGGYDTQYF.

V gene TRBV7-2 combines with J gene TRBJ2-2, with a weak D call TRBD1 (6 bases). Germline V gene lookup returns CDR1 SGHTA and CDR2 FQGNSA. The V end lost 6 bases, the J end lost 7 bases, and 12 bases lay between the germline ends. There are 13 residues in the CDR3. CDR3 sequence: CASSSGTIGELFF. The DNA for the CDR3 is TGTGCCAGCAGTTCCGGGACAATCGGGGAGCTGTTTTTT.

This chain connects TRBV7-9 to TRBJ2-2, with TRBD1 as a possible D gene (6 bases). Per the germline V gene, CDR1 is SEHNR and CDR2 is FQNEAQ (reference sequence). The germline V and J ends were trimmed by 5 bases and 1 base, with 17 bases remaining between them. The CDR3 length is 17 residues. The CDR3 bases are TGTGCCAGCAGCCCCACCCCGGGACAAGAGAACACCGGGGAGCTGTTTTTT. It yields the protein CASSPTPGQENTGELFF.

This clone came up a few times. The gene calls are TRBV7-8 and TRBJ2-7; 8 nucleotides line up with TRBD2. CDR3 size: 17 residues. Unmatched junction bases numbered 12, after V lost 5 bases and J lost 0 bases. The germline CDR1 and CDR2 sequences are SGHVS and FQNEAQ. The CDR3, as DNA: TGTGCCAGCAGCCGCGGCCCGGGGACTAGGAGCTCCTACGAGCAGTACTTC. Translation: CASSRGPGTRSSYEQYF. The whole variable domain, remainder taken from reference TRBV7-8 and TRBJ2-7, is GAGVSQSPRYKVAKRGQDVALRCDPISGHVSLFWYQQALGQGPEFLTYFQNEAQLDKSGLPSDRFFAERPEGSVSTLKIQRTQQEDSAVYLCASSRGPGTRSSYEQYFGPGTRLTVT.

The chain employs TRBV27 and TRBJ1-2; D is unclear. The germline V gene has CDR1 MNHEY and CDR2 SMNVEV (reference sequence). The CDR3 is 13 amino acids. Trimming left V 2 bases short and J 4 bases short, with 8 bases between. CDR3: CASSLNGVYGYTF. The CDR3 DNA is TGTGCCAGCAGTTTAAACGGGGTCTATGGCTACACCTTC.

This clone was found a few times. The CDR3 nucleotides read TGTGCCAGCAGTGAGGCGACAGGGGCTAATCAGCCCCAGCATTTT. It yields the protein CASSEATGANQPQHF. The chain links TRBV25-1 to TRBJ1-5, with 8 bases identical to TRBD1. The germline gives CDR1 MGHDK, CDR2 SYGVNS. The CDR3 totals 15 residues. Unmatched junction bases numbered 5, after V lost 3 bases and J lost 4 bases.

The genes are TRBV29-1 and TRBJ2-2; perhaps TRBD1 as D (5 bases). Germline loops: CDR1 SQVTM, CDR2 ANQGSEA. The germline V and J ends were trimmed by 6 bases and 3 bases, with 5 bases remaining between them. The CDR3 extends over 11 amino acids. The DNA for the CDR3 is TGCAGCGTCAGGGACACCGGGGAGCTGTTTTTT. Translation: CSVRDTGELFF.

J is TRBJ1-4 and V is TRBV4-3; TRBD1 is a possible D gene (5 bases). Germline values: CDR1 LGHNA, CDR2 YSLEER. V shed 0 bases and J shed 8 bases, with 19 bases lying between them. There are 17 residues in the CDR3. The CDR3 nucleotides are TGCGCCAGCAGCCAAGATAGGGGAGCCGGGGGTGGGGAAAAACTGTTTTTT. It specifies CASSQDRGAGGGEKLFF.

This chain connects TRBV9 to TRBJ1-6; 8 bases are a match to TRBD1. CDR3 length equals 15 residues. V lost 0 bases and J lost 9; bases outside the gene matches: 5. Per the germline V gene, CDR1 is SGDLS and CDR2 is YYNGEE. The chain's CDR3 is CASSVEGQGASPLHF. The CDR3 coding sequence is TGTGCCAGCAGCGTAGAAGGGCAGGGGGCTTCACCCCTCCACTTT.

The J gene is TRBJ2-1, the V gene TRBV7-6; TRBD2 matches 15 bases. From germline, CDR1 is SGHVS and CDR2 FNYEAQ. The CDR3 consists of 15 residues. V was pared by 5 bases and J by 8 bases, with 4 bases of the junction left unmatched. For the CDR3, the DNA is TGTGCCAGCAGCATTAGGACTAGCGGGGGGGATGAGCAGTTCTTC. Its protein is CASSIRTSGGDEQFF.

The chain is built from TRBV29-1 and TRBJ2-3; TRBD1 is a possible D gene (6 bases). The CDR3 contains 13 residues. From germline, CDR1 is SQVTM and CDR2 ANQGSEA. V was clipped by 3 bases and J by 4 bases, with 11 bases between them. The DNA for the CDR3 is TGCAGCGTTGAGGTTGCAGGGGCAGATACGCAGTATTTT. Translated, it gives CSVEVAGADTQYF.

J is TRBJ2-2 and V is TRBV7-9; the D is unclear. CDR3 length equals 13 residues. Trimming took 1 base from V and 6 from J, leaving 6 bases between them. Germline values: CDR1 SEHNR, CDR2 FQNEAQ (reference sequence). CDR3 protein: CASSLDGPGELFF. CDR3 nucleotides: TGTGCCAGCAGCTTAGATGGGCCCGGGGAGCTGTTTTTT.

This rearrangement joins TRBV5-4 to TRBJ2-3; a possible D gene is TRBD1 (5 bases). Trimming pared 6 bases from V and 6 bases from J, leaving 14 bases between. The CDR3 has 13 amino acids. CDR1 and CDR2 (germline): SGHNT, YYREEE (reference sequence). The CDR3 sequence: CASTQGVSDTQYF. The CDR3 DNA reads TGTGCCAGCACCCAAGGGGTATCTGATACGCAGTATTTT.

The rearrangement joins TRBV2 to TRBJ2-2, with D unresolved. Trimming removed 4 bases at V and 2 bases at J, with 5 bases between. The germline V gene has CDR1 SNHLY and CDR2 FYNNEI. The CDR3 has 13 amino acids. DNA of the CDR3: TGTGCCAGCAGTGTGCTAAACACCGGGGAGCTGTTTTTT. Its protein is CASSVLNTGELFF.

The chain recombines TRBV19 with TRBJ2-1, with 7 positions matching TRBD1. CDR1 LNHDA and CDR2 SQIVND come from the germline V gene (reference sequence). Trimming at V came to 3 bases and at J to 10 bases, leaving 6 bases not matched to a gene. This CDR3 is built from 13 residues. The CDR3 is CASSIPGTAEQFF. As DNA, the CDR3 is TGTGCCAGTAGTATTCCGGGGACAGCCGAGCAGTTCTTC.

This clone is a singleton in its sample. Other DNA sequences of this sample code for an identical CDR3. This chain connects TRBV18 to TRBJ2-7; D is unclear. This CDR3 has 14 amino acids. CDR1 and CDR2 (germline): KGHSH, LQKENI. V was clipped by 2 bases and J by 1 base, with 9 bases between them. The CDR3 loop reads CASSPTSGSYEQYF. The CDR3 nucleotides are TGTGCCAGCTCACCAACGTCCGGGTCCTACGAGCAGTACTTC.

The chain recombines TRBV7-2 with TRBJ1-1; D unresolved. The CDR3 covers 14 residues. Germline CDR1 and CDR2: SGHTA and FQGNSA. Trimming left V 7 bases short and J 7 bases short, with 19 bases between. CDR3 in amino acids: CASTLLRGRFEAFF. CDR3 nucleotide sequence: TGTGCCAGCACCCTCCTCCGGGGTAGGTTTGAAGCTTTCTTT.